A selection of T cell receptor beta chains follows, all from one sample in a study of low-dose radiotherapy and immunotherapy resistance in tumors. In TCRdb, the reads were re-called with MiXCR into one record per CDR3 protein. The sample records 57,000 or so distinct CDR3 sequences, under 30% being singletons. Source: PBMCs, taken before treatment. All receptors come from a male donor with prostate cancer. Both conserved end residues are part of each CDR3. The D gene is left open where the match is weak. The size entry is marked missing in some rows and otherwise reads once, few, many or a size class.

TRBD1,TRBJ2-7,TRBV7-8,-,CASSAWDSTYEQYF,TGTGCCAGCAGCGCCTGGGACAGTACCTACGAGCAGTACTTC
TRBD2,TRBJ2-7,TRBV28,few,CASSPGGAGGYEQYF,TGTGCCAGCAGCCCAGGGGGAGCGGGAGGTTACGAGCAGTACTTC
-,TRBJ1-4,TRBV5-4,-,CASSLGREGEKLFF,TGTGCCAGCAGCTTGGGTAGGGAGGGTGAAAAACTGTTTTTT
TRBD1,TRBJ1-1,TRBV4-1,many,CASSHLGQGNTEAFF,TGCGCCAGCAGCCACCTGGGACAGGGGAACACTGAAGCTTTCTTT
TRBD2,TRBJ2-5,TRBV20-1,-,CSATSGEPPRETQYF,TGCAGTGCTACTAGCGGGGAGCCGCCAAGGGAGACCCAGTACTTC
-,TRBJ2-2,TRBV2,many,CASSVRGANTGELFF,TGTGCCAGCAGTGTGAGGGGGGCGAACACCGGGGAGCTGTTTTTT
-,TRBJ1-1,TRBV19,many,CASKGTAEAFF,TGTGCCAGTAAAGGGACGGCTGAAGCTTTCTTT
TRBD1,TRBJ2-6,TRBV5-1,medium-sized,CASSVQGSSGANVLTF,TGCGCCAGCAGCGTACAGGGGTCCTCTGGGGCCAACGTCCTGACTTTC
-,TRBJ2-1,TRBV7-6,-,CASSLGDFGEQFF,TGTGCCAGCAGCTTAGGGGACTTCGGGGAGCAGTTCTTC
TRBD1,TRBJ2-6,TRBV27,once,CASSLTGGLFSGANVLTF,TGTGCCAGCAGTTTAACAGGGGGATTATTCTCTGGGGCCAACGTCCTGACTTTC
TRBD2,TRBJ2-1,TRBV5-1,-,CASSTTGTSGTRLF,TGCGCCAGCAGCACTACTGGGACTAGCGGGACCAGGCTCTTC
-,TRBJ2-1,TRBV29-1,many,CSVEDRRARYNEQFF,TGCAGCGTTGAAGATCGCCGGGCTAGGTACAATGAGCAGTTCTTC
-,TRBJ2-1,TRBV5-1,-,CASSPNGQYNEQFF,TGCGCCAGCAGCCCGAACGGACAGTACAATGAGCAGTTCTTC
-,TRBJ1-1,TRBV20-1,many,CSATALQGSEAFF,TGCAGTGCTACAGCACTACAGGGATCTGAAGCTTTCTTT
TRBD1,TRBJ1-2,TRBV2,-,CASTPGQGYGYTF,TGTGCCAGCACCCCAGGACAGGGCTATGGCTACACCTTC
-,TRBJ1-1,TRBV29-1,-,CSVAGVEAFF,TGCAGCGTTGCAGGGGTCGAAGCTTTCTTT
-,TRBJ2-5,TRBV2,many,CASSEENSGTQYF,TGTGCCAGCAGTGAAGAGAACTCGGGGACCCAGTACTTC
TRBD1,TRBJ1-2,TRBV7-2,many,CASSTAGTGVFGYTF,TGTGCCAGCAGCACTGCCGGGACAGGGGTGTTTGGCTACACCTTC
TRBD2,TRBJ2-1,TRBV5-1,many,CASSLPTSGAYNEQFF,TGCGCCAGCAGCTTACCGACTAGCGGTGCTTACAATGAGCAGTTCTTC
-,TRBJ2-1,TRBV6-6,-,CASSENRGGNEQFF,TGTGCCAGCAGTGAGAACAGGGGGGGCAATGAGCAGTTCTTC
-,TRBJ2-3,TRBV5-4,many,CASSLGGARGTDTQYF,TGTGCCAGCAGCTTGGGGGGGGCGCGGGGCACAGATACGCAGTATTTT
-,TRBJ1-6,TRBV11-2,many,CASIDRRSGSPLHF,TGTGCCAGCATTGACAGGAGATCAGGTTCACCCCTCCACTTT
-,TRBJ2-7,TRBV2,-,CASRKIIGSVEQYF,TGTGCCAGCAGGAAAATAATCGGGTCGGTCGAGCAGTACTTC
TRBD2,TRBJ2-3,TRBV10-3,many,CAIRLAGDTDTQYF,TGTGCCATCAGATTAGCGGGGGACACAGATACGCAGTATTTT
TRBD1,TRBJ2-5,TRBV7-9,many,CASSLPGGGEETQYF,TGTGCCAGCAGCTTACCAGGGGGCGGGGAAGAGACCCAGTACTTC
-,TRBJ2-2,TRBV29-1,many,CSVDRGNTGELFF,TGCAGCGTTGACAGGGGGAACACCGGGGAGCTGTTTTTT
-,TRBJ2-2,TRBV25-1,many,CASTRGANTGELFF,TGTGCCAGCACTAGAGGCGCGAACACCGGGGAGCTGTTTTTT
-,TRBJ1-1,TRBV23-1,many,CASSPVRTEAFF,TGCGCCAGCAGCCCTGTGCGCACTGAAGCTTTCTTT
-,TRBJ1-2,TRBV5-1,many,CASSGGMPINYGYTF,TGCGCCAGCAGCGGGGGGATGCCGATAAACTATGGCTACACCTTC
TRBD1,TRBJ2-5,TRBV6-1,many,CASSERVRGETQYF,TGTGCCAGCAGTGAACGGGTCAGGGGGGAGACCCAGTACTTC
-,TRBJ1-5,TRBV10-1,many,CASSDTGSPQHF,TGCGCCAGCAGTGATACAGGGTCGCCCCAGCATTTT
TRBD2,TRBJ2-1,TRBV27,few,CANSTPWASGGQKQQFF,TGTGCCAACAGTACCCCCTGGGCTAGCGGGGGCCAGAAGCAGCAGTTCTTC
TRBD1,TRBJ1-1,TRBV20-1,many,CSAQDRLAEAFF,TGCAGTGCGCAGGACAGGCTCGCTGAAGCTTTCTTT
TRBD1,TRBJ1-1,TRBV28,-,CASSPPDDRGLHTEAFF,TGTGCCAGCAGCCCACCAGATGACAGGGGGCTGCACACTGAAGCTTTCTTT
-,TRBJ1-1,TRBV14,few,CASSPQANTEAFF,TGTGCCAGCAGCCCGCAGGCGAACACTGAAGCTTTCTTT
-,TRBJ2-5,TRBV5-1,few,CASSWGPQETQYF,TGCGCCAGCAGCTGGGGCCCGCAAGAGACCCAGTACTTC
-,TRBJ1-2,TRBV2,many,CASSESGANYGYTF,TGTGCCAGCAGTGAATCGGGGGCTAACTATGGCTACACCTTC
-,TRBJ1-1,TRBV12-3/TRBV12-4,many,CASSLGWTEAFF,TGTGCCAGCAGTTTAGGGTGGACTGAAGCTTTCTTT
-,TRBJ2-3,TRBV2,many,CASRPTTDTQYF,TGTGCCAGCAGACCCACGACAGATACGCAGTATTTT
TRBD2,TRBJ2-6,TRBV24-1,many,CATSDPLAGGSGANVLTF,TGTGCCACCAGTGATCCGCTAGCGGGAGGGTCGGGGGCCAACGTCCTGACTTTC
-,TRBJ1-1,TRBV29-1,-,CSVVRTEYDEAFF,TGCAGCGTTGTTAGAACGGAGTATGATGAAGCTTTCTTT
-,TRBJ2-3,TRBV10-3,many,CAISESITLTDTQYF,TGTGCCATCAGTGAGTCTATAACTCTCACAGATACGCAGTATTTT
TRBD2,TRBJ2-5,TRBV5-4,few,CASSSSSGRAAQETQYF,TGTGCCAGCAGCTCCTCTAGCGGGAGGGCCGCCCAAGAGACCCAGTACTTC
-,TRBJ1-5,TRBV19,many,CASSPIAGGQPQHF,TGTGCCAGTAGTCCCATTGCTGGGGGCCAGCCCCAGCATTTT
-,TRBJ1-5,TRBV20-1,many,CSARVGRDGSNQPQHF,TGCAGTGCTAGAGTGGGGAGGGACGGTAGCAATCAGCCCCAGCATTTT
TRBD1,TRBJ2-1,TRBV5-4,many,CASSLAGGQGHNEQFF,TGTGCCAGCAGCTTGGCCGGGGGACAGGGACACAATGAGCAGTTCTTC
TRBD2,TRBJ2-7,TRBV27,many,CASGHKGTSGRPQYF,TGTGCCAGCGGGCACAAGGGGACTAGCGGGAGGCCGCAGTACTTC
TRBD1,TRBJ1-1,TRBV13,medium-sized,CASSLGGTGGSTEAFF,TGTGCCAGCAGCTTAGGCGGGACAGGGGGGAGCACTGAAGCTTTCTTT
-,TRBJ2-3,TRBV5-1,many,CASSPGTLLDTQYF,TGCGCCAGCAGCCCCGGGACTCTCTTGGATACGCAGTATTTT
TRBD2,TRBJ2-7,TRBV20-1,many,CSVPGLAGSYEQYF,TGCAGTGTACCCGGACTAGCGGGCTCCTACGAGCAGTACTTC
-,TRBJ2-5,TRBV3-1,many,CASSLRGTREETQYF,TGTGCCAGCAGCCTTCGAGGGACGAGGGAAGAGACCCAGTACTTC
-,TRBJ1-1,TRBV29-1,many,CSVRQVDEAFF,TGCAGCGTTAGGCAGGTGGATGAAGCTTTCTTT
TRBD2,TRBJ2-7,TRBV7-6,many,CASSLRTGTSGEQYF,TGTGCCAGCAGCTTGAGGACAGGGACTAGCGGAGAGCAGTACTTC
TRBD2,TRBJ2-1,TRBV7-9,many,CASSLSGGGVYNEQFF,TGTGCCAGCAGCTTAAGCGGCGGGGGGGTTTACAATGAGCAGTTCTTC